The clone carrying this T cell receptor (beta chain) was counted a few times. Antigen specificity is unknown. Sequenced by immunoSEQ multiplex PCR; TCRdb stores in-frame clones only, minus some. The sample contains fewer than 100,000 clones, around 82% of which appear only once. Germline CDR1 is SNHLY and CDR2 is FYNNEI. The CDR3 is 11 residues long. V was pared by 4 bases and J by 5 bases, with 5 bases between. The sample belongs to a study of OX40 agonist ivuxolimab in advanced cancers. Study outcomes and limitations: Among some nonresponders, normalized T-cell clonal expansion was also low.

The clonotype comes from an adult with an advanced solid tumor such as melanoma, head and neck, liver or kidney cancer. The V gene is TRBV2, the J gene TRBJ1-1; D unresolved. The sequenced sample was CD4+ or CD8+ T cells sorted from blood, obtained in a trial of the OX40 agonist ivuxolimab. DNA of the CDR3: TGTGCCAGCAGTGGCCGTACTGAAGCTTTCTTT. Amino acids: CASSGRTEAFF.